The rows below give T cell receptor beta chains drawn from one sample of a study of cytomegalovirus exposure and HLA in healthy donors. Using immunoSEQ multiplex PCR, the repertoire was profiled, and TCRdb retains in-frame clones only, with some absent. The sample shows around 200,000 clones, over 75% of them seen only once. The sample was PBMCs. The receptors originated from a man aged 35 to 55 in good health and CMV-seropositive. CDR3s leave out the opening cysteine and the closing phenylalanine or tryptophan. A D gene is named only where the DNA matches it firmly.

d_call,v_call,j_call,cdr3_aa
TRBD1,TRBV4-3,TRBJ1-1,ASSQLTGGGTEAF
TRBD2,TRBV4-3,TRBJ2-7,ASSQAGGGEQY
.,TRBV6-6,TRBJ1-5,ASSYPVQPQH
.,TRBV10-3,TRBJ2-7,AIRGSSYEQY
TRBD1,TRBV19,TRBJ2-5,ASSRGQGPQETQY
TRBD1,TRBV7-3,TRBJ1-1,ASTPDDRATEAF
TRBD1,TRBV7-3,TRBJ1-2,ASSLAGGNYGYT
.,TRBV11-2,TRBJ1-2,ASSLTRRGGGGYT
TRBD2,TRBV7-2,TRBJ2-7,ASSPGGAYEQY
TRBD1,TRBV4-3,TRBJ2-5,ASSQDWARGLREQY
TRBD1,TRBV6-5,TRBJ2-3,ASRRQGQGDTQY
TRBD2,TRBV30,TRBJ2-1,AWSKGLATYNEQF
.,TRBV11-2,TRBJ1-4,ASSLGGIGGHEKLF
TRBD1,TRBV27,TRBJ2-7,ASSLSRGSYEQY
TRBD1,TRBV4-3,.,ASSQEGRGYEQY
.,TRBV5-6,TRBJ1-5,ASSLGPGLPVGDQPQH
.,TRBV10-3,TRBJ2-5,ATKPPQEQETQY
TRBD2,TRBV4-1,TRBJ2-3,ASSQDWASGGSTDTQY